This record concerns one T cell receptor (beta chain) sequence. Antigen specificity is unknown. Sequencing was performed with immunoSEQ multiplex PCR; in TCRdb, only in-frame clones are kept and a portion is missing. The top ten clones hold more than 0.45% of a sample with some 100,000 clones, approximately 90% of them seen once. Unstimulated regulatory T cells (CD4+CD25+CD127-), CD4+CD25- non-regulatory cells, CD4 and CD8 cells were FACS-sorted from thawed PBMCs. This sample stems from a study of Tregs in tolerant kidney transplant recipients. Findings and limits, study-wide: No direct test of biological reproducibility was done here. Activated donor B cell expansion appeared to reveal the most relevant donor-specific TCRbeta repertoire. Few patients were studied, so findings need validation in larger groups.

The source of this sequence is a human donor in good health. Sequenced: CD4+ T cells from blood.

The CDR3 DNA reads as TGCGCCAGCAGCAGCGGGACAGGGGTGGGAGAGCAGTACTTC. Amino acids: CASSSGTGVGEQYF. V usage is TRBV5-1 and J usage is TRBJ2-7; 10 positions agree with TRBD1. This CDR3 contains 14 residues. Losses at the gene ends were 4 bases for V and 7 bases for J; bases not matched to a gene: 8. Per the germline V gene, CDR1 is SGHRS and CDR2 is YFSETQ.